This T cell receptor (beta chain) was found in a study of vaccination and CD4 T cells after COVID-19. Across the whole study: Median draw time for post-COVID samples was 85 to 110 days post-diagnosis (range 35 to 161). Points from the study as a whole: The median proportion of reactive clones detected only post-vaccination in convalescent patients was 85% to 90%.

The CDR3 loop spans 14 amino acids. Germline CDR1 and CDR2: MGHRA and YSYEKL. The V end lost 0 bases, the J end lost 4 bases, and 9 bases lay between the germline ends. TCRdb re-called the PCR reads through MiXCR, storing one row per CDR3 protein. The table has approximately 30,000 distinct CDR3 sequences, about 54% seen once. About this clonotype: Its antigen is unidentified.

Time point noted: late sampling 161 to 241 days after vaccination in a few convalescent patients. Dates of positive PCR ran from March to December 2020, before US Alpha, Beta and Delta variants. The sequence was obtained from a human donor who had recovered from COVID-19. This sequence joins TRBV4-1 and TRBJ2-5; no definite D call. The sample consisted of CD4+ T cells from blood, taken about 7 months after SARS-CoV-2 vaccination. The DNA for the CDR3 is TGCGCCAGCAGCCAAGATCCCTGGGGAGAGACCCAGTACTTC. This sequence encodes CASSQDPWGETQYF.